The table lists the clone carrying this T cell receptor (beta chain) with many counts. The antigen is unknown. The sample belongs to a study of T cells in Graves' hyperthyroidism and ophthalmopathy. Study overall: Peripheral blood was acquired at first diagnosis, ahead of any therapy whatsoever. Study-wide findings and caveats: Blood also held most thyroid clonotypes expanded beyond 0.001.

The CDR3 runs 15 residues. Germline CDR1 SGHRS, CDR2 YFSETQ. Trimming took 3 bases from V and 4 from J; bases not matched to a gene: 5. TCR beta CDR3 region amplification was performed from RNA transcripts. HTBI primers were employed in a first-round RT-PCR of the TCR CDR3. TCRdb used MiXCR to reprocess the multiplex PCR reads, holding one entry per CDR3 protein. The profile shows about 380,000 distinct CDR3 sequences, about 14% of them singletons. The sample taken for sequencing was blood. This rearrangement joins TRBV5-1 to TRBJ1-4; 8 bases match TRBD1. The TCR comes from a woman between 25 and 40 years old with Graves' ophthalmopathy. The CDR3 nucleotides read TGCGCCAGCAGCTGGACGACAGGGGATAATGAAAAACTGTTTTTT. Its protein is CASSWTTGDNEKLFF. The full variable domain, with the rest looked up from reference TRBV5-1 and TRBJ1-4, is KAGVTQTPRYLIKTRGQQVTLSCSPISGHRSVSWYQQTPGQGLQFLFEYFSETQRNKGNFPGRFSGRQFSNSRSEMNVSTLELGDSALYLCASSWTTGDNEKLFFGSGTQLSVL.